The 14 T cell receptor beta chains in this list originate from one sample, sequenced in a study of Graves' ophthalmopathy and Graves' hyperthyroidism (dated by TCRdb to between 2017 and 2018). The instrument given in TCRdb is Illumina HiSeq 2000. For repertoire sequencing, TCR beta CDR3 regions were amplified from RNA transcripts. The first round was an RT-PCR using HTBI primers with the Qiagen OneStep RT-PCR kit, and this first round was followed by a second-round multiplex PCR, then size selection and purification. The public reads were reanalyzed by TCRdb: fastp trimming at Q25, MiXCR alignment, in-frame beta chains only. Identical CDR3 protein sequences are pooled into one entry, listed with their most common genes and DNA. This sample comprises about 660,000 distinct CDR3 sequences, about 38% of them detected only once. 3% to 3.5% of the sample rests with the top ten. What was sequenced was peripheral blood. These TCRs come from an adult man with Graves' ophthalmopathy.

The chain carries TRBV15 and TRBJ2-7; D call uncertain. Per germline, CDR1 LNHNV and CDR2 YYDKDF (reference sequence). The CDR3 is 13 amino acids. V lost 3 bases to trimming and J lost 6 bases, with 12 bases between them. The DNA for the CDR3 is TGTGCCACCAGCAGCTTGGGGTGGACCGAGCAGTACTTC. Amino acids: CATSSLGWTEQYF.

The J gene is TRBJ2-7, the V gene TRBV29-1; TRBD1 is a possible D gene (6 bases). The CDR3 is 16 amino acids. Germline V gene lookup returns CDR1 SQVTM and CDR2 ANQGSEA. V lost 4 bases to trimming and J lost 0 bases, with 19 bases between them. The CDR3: CSVVLRAGDGSYEQYF. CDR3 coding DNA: TGCAGCGTTGTTCTAAGGGCAGGGGACGGCTCCTACGAGCAGTACTTC.

Here the CDR3 reads CASIGDGGAGADTQYF. CDR3 bases: TGTGCCAGCATAGGTGACGGGGGGGCCGGAGCAGATACGCAGTATTTT. The V call is TRBV2, the J call TRBJ2-3; 8 nucleotides line up with TRBD2. The CDR3 has 16 residues. Per the germline V gene, CDR1 is SNHLY and CDR2 is FYNNEI. Trimming cost V 7 bases and J 4 bases; bases outside gene matches: 13.

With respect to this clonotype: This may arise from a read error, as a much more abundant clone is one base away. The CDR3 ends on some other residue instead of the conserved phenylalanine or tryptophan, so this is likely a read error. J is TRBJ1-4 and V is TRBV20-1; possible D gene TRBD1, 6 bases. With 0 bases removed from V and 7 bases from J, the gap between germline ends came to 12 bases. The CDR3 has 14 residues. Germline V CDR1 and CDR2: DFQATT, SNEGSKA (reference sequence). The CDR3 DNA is TGCAGTGCTAGAGAGGGCAGGGGAGTTGAAAAACTGTTTCTT. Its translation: CSAREGRGVEKLFL.

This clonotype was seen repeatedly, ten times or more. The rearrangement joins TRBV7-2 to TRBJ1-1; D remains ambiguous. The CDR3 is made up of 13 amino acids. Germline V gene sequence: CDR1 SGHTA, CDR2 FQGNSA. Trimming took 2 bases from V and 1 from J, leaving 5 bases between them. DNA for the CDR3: TGTGCCAGCAGCTTATGGGAGAACACTGAAGCTTTCTTT. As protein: CASSLWENTEAFF. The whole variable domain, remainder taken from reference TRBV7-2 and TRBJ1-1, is GAGVSQSPSNKVTEKGKDVELRCDPISGHTALYWYRQSLGQGLEFLIYFQGNSAPDKSGLPSDRFSAERTGGSVSTLTIQRTQQEDSAVYLCASSLWENTEAFFGQGTRLTVV.

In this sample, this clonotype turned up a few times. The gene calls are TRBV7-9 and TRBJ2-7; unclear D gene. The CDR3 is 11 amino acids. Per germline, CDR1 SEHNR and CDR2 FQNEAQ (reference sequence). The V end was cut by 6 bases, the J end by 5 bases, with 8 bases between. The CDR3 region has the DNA TGTGCCAGCAGTTCCAACGACGAGCAGTACTTC. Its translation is CASSSNDEQYF.

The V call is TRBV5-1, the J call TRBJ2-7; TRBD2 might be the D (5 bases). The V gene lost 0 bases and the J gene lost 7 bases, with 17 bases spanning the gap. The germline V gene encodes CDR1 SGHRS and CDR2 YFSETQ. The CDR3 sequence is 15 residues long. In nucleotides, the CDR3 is TGCGCCAGCAGCTTGGCGATCGCTAGCACCCAAGAGCAGTACTTC. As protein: CASSLAIASTQEQYF. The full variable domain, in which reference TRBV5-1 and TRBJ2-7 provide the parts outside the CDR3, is KAGVTQTPRYLIKTRGQQVTLSCSPISGHRSVSWYQQTPGQGLQFLFEYFSETQRNKGNFPGRFSGRQFSNSRSEMNVSTLELGDSALYLCASSLAIASTQEQYFGPGTRLTVT.

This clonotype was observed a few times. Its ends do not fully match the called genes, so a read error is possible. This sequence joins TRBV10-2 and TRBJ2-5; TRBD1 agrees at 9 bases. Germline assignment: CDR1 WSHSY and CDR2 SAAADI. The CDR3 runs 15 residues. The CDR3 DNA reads TGTGCCAGCCGGCGGGGGACAGGGTTTGGGGAGACCCAGTACTTC. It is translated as CASRRGTGFGETQYF.

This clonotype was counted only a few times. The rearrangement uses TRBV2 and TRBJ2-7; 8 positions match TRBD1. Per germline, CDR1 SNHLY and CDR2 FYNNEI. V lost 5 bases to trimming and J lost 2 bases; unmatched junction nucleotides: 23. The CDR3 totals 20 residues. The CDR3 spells CASSFIVWDRPYSIPYEQYF. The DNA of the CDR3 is TGTGCCAGCAGTTTTATCGTTTGGGACAGGCCTTATTCGATCCCCTACGAGCAGTACTTC.

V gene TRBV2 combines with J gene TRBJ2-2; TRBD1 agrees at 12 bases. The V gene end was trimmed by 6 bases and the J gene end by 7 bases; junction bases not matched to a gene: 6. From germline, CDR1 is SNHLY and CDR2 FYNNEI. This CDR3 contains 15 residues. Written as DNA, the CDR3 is TGTGCCAGCAGCCCGGGACAGGGGGCAGGCGGGGAGCTGTTTTTT. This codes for CASSPGQGAGGELFF.

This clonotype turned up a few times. The CDR3 coding sequence is TGCAGCGTTGGTTGGGGAGAATCAACTAGCACAGATACGCAGTATTTT. It yields the protein CSVGWGESTSTDTQYF. This chain joins TRBV29-1 and TRBJ2-3; D might be TRBD2 (5 bases). V was pared by 4 bases and J by 0 bases, with 17 bases between. The germline CDR1 and CDR2 sequences are SQVTM and ANQGSEA. There are 16 residues in the CDR3.

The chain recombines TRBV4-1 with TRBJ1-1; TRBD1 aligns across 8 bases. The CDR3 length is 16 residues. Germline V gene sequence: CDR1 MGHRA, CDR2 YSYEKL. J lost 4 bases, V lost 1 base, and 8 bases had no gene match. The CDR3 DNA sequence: TGCGCCAGCAGCCAAGCAGGCAGGGGGCTGAGCACTGAAGCTTTCTTT. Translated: CASSQAGRGLSTEAFF.

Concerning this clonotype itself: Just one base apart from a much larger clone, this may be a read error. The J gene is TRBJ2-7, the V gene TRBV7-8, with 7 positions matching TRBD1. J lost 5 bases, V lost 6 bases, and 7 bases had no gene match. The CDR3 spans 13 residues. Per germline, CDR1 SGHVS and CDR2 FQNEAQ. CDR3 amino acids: CASSRDRDDEQYF. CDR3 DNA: TGTGCCAGCAGTCGAGACAGGGACGACGAGCAGTACTTC.

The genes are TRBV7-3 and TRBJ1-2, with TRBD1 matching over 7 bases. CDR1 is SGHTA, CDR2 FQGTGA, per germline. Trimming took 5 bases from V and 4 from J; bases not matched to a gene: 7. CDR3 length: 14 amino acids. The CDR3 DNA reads TGTGCCAGCAGCGTTGAAACAGGGGCCTATGGCTACACCTTC. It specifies CASSVETGAYGYTF. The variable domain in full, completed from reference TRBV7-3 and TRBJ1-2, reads GAGVSQTPSNKVTEKGKYVELRCDPISGHTALYWYRQSLGQGPEFLIYFQGTGAADDSGLPNDRFFAVRPEGSVSTLKIQRTERGDSAVYLCASSVETGAYGYTFGSGTRLTVV.